This T cell receptor (beta chain) was captured in a study of cytomegalovirus exposure and HLA in healthy donors. Use of 60 Vbeta and 13 Jbeta primers characterized the PCR. Sequencing was performed with immunoSEQ multiplex PCR; in TCRdb, only in-frame clones are kept and a portion is missing. The table has about 300,000 clones, more than 80% seen once. The germline V gene has CDR1 MNHNY and CDR2 SVGAGI (reference sequence). The length of the CDR3 is 16 residues. V shed 6 bases, J shed 6 bases, and the junction held 11 bases outside the gene matches. The clonotype comes from a man in his forties or fifties in good health and CMV-seropositive. This chain uses TRBV6-6 with TRBJ2-1; 10 nucleotides match TRBD1. Material: PBMCs. The CDR3 DNA follows: TGTGCCAGCAGGATCGAGGGACAGGGGAATTTCAATGAGCAGTTCTTC. It is translated as CASRIEGQGNFNEQFF.